These 31 T cell receptor beta chains share one sample of origin, sequenced in a study of spatial heterogeneity in lung cancer. The time point was: blood at routine non-recurrence follow-up after resection. Sequencing was performed on whole RNA extracted from tumor and nontumor lung tissue, or from frozen PBMC, and the material was left unsorted. TCRdb ran MiXCR on the 5' RACE reads and lists one entry per CDR3 protein. The table has 95,000 to 130,000 distinct CDR3 sequences, 9.5% to 15% seen once. Sequenced material: PBMCs, taken at follow-up. All receptors come from a male donor with early-stage non-small cell lung cancer.

In regard to this clonotype: A read error may be the cause here, since a much bigger clone is one base away. The V and J genes are TRBV10-2 and TRBJ2-5, with 7 bases aligning to TRBD1. CDR3 length equals 12 residues. CDR1 and CDR2 from the germline V gene are WSHSY and SAAADI. The CDR3 bases are TGCGCCAGCAGTGAAGACAGGGCAAAAATTCTCTTC. This encodes CASSEDRAKILF.

The rearrangement uses TRBV12-3 or TRBV12-4 and TRBJ1-5; D is perhaps TRBD1 (5 bases). The CDR3 contains 13 residues. Trimming took off 7 bases at V and 2 bases at J, with 9 bases between the two ends. CDR3 protein: CASTLGGNQPQHF. The CDR3 DNA follows: TGTGCCAGCACCCTAGGGGGCAATCAGCCCCAGCATTTT.

The chain joins TRBV11-2 to TRBJ2-3; perhaps TRBD2 as D (6 bases). CDR1 SGHAT and CDR2 FQNNGV come from the germline V gene. This CDR3 has 13 amino acids. The ends were cut back, 6 bases at V and 6 bases at J, with 13 bases in the middle. The CDR3 loop reads CASSRGVRDTQYF. The CDR3, as DNA: TGTGCCAGCAGTCGCGGGGTCCGTGATACGCAGTATTTT.

This clonotype has just a few counts. This chain connects TRBV12-3 or TRBV12-4 to TRBJ2-3; 8 bases agree with TRBD1. Trimming took 1 base from V and 3 from J; bases not matched to a gene: 15. The CDR3 totals 19 residues. The CDR3 sequence is CASSLVAGRSRGLTDTQYF. The CDR3 DNA sequence: TGTGCCAGCAGTTTAGTCGCCGGAAGGTCCAGGGGGCTAACAGATACGCAGTATTTT.

This clonotype turned up a few times. The rearrangement links TRBV19 to TRBJ2-1; 9 bases map to TRBD2. CDR1 is LNHDA, CDR2 SQIVND, per germline (reference sequence). The V gene end was trimmed by 1 base and the J gene end by 5 bases; junction bases not matched to a gene: 12. This CDR3 comprises 18 residues. The CDR3 sequence: CASSIGWRGKRGDNEQFF. Written as DNA, the CDR3 is TGTGCCAGTAGTATAGGGTGGAGAGGAAAGCGGGGGGACAATGAGCAGTTCTTC.

In this sample, this clonotype turned up many times. The DNA for the CDR3 is TGTGCCAGCAGTACCCGGGGTGGAAATCAGCCCCAGCATTTT. Its translation: CASSTRGGNQPQHF. The chain recombines TRBV6-5 with TRBJ1-5, with D unresolved. V was shortened by 5 bases and J by 4 bases, with 12 bases between the two germline ends. The CDR3 is 14 amino acids. Germline CDR1 MNHEY, CDR2 SVGAGI.

This clonotype was picked up many times. This chain joins TRBV12-3 or TRBV12-4 and TRBJ2-5, with 15 bases fitting TRBD2. The CDR3 runs to 17 residues. The trim removed 6 bases at V and 4 bases at J, leaving 9 bases unmatched. Here the CDR3 reads CASSLLGLAGGGETQYF. CDR3 nucleotide sequence: TGTGCCAGCAGCCTACTGGGACTAGCGGGGGGCGGAGAGACCCAGTACTTC.

V and J are TRBV4-3 and TRBJ2-3, with a tentative D call TRBD1 (6 bases). CDR1 LGHNA and CDR2 YSLEER come from the germline V gene. Trimming cost V 0 bases and J 6 bases, with 13 bases left between them. The length of the CDR3 is 15 residues. The CDR3 bases are TGCGCCAGCAGCCAAGACGACAGGCGGACGGATACGCAGTATTTT. Protein product: CASSQDDRRTDTQYF.

This clonotype was counted at least ten times. The rearrangement joins TRBV2 to TRBJ1-2; D is undetermined. CDR3 length equals 13 residues. V lost 7 bases, J lost 5 bases, and 14 bases lay in between. CDR1 is SNHLY and CDR2 is FYNNEI in the germline V gene. The CDR3 coding sequence is TGTGCCAGCAAGGAGGGTGGAGGGTATGGCTACACCTTC. Residues: CASKEGGGYGYTF.

This clonotype appeared many times. The chain couples TRBV27 to TRBJ1-2, with 7 positions matching TRBD1. V trimming: 0 bases; J trimming: 2 bases; junction bases outside the gene matches: 3. CDR3 length: 15 residues. CDR1 is MNHEY, CDR2 SMNVEV, per germline (reference sequence). DNA of the CDR3: TGTGCCAGCAGTTTATCTCCGGGACAGAACTATGGCTACACCTTC. It yields the protein CASSLSPGQNYGYTF.

This clonotype was recorded a few times. The rearrangement joins TRBV7-9 to TRBJ1-1; no definite D call. The CDR3 sequence is 13 residues long. Trimming stripped 4 bases from V and 4 bases from J, with 10 bases between. Per the germline V gene, CDR1 is SEHNR and CDR2 is FQNEAQ (reference sequence). The CDR3 bases are TGTGCCAGCAGCTCGCGTTTCGGCACTGAAGCTTTCTTT. Amino acid sequence: CASSSRFGTEAFF.

The chain recombines TRBV28 with TRBJ1-1; D gene unclear. This CDR3 is built from 16 residues. The V end lost 2 bases, the J end lost 0 bases, and 13 bases lay between the germline ends. CDR1 is MDHEN, CDR2 SYDVKM, per germline. Here the CDR3 reads CASSLNRRTVNTEAFF. The CDR3 bases are TGTGCCAGCAGTTTAAACCGACGGACGGTGAACACTGAAGCTTTCTTT.

This clonotype was detected many times. The chain is built from TRBV6-6 and TRBJ2-7; 9 positions agree with TRBD1. With V trimmed by 2 bases and J by 5 bases, 7 bases remained unmatched. The CDR3 consists of 15 residues. Germline lookup yields CDR1 MNHNY and CDR2 SVGAGI (reference sequence). The CDR3 DNA reads TGTGCCAGCAGTTACCTTGGACAGGGGAGAGACGAGCAGTACTTC. Amino acid sequence: CASSYLGQGRDEQYF.

The chain carries TRBV20-1 and TRBJ1-2; 10 bases fit TRBD1. V was clipped by 3 bases and J by 0 bases; unmatched bases: 13. The CDR3 has 18 residues. The germline V gene encodes CDR1 DFQATT and CDR2 SNEGSKA (reference sequence). DNA of the CDR3: TGCAGTGCTAGTCCCGGTCCGGGACAGGGGAGAGCTAACTATGGCTACACCTTC. The encoded protein is CSASPGPGQGRANYGYTF.

This clonotype was seen more than once but under ten times. This chain links TRBV4-3 with TRBJ1-3; tentative D call: TRBD1 (5 bases). V was trimmed by 0 bases and J by 5 bases, leaving 11 bases between them. The CDR3 has 15 residues. Germline lookup yields CDR1 LGHNA and CDR2 YSLEER. CDR3 nucleotides: TGCGCCAGCAGCCAAGATTGGCAGGGTCGAAACACCATATATTTT. Translation: CASSQDWQGRNTIYF.

The chain employs TRBV28 and TRBJ1-2, with no clear D. The germline CDR1 and CDR2 sequences are MDHEN and SYDVKM. Trimming left V 0 bases short and J 6 bases short, with 8 bases between. The length of the CDR3 is 13 residues. As DNA, the CDR3 is TGTGCCAGCAGTTTATGGAAGGGAGATGGCTACACCTTC. Translation gives CASSLWKGDGYTF.

The chain employs TRBV4-3 and TRBJ2-1, with 12 bases lining up with TRBD2. CDR1 is LGHNA, CDR2 YSLEER, per germline. The CDR3 runs to 15 residues. Losses at the gene ends were 2 bases for V and 7 bases for J; bases not matched to a gene: 3. The CDR3 bases are TGCGCCAGCAGCCAACTAGCGGGGGGGATGAATGAGCAGTTCTTC. Its protein product is CASSQLAGGMNEQFF.

This clonotype was detected a few times. This sequence joins TRBV20-1 and TRBJ1-2; D remains unclear. Germline V gives CDR1 DFQATT, CDR2 SNEGSKA (reference sequence). This CDR3 has 13 residues. The V end was cut by 3 bases, the J end by 0 bases, with 8 bases between. The chain's CDR3 is CSASRGTNYGYTF. The CDR3 region has the DNA TGCAGTGCTAGCCGGGGAACTAACTATGGCTACACCTTC.

The rearrangement uses TRBV5-1 and TRBJ1-6, with D possibly TRBD1 on 5 matching bases. This CDR3 is 15 amino acids long. From germline, CDR1 is SGHRS and CDR2 YFSETQ. Trimming removed 3 bases from V and 7 bases from J, with 14 bases in between. In DNA form, the CDR3 reads TGCGCCAGCAGCTGGGACCTTAATTGGAATTCACCCCTCCACTTT. Protein sequence: CASSWDLNWNSPLHF. Combining the CDR3 with reference TRBV5-1 and TRBJ1-6 gives the whole variable domain KAGVTQTPRYLIKTRGQQVTLSCSPISGHRSVSWYQQTPGQGLQFLFEYFSETQRNKGNFPGRFSGRQFSNSRSEMNVSTLELGDSALYLCASSWDLNWNSPLHFGNGTRLTVT.

This chain connects TRBV25-1 to TRBJ2-2; D is unclear. Trimming left V 3 bases short and J 7 bases short, with 6 bases between. The CDR3 runs to 12 residues. Per germline, CDR1 MGHDK and CDR2 SYGVNS. DNA for the CDR3: TGTGCCAGCAGTGAGAATATCGGGGAGCTGTTTTTT. This sequence encodes CASSENIGELFF.

The table lists this clonotype with many counts. The chain has TRBV30 and TRBJ1-4; no clear D gene. V lost 0 bases to trimming and J lost 8 bases, with 10 bases between them. The CDR3 length is 13 residues. Germline CDR1 reads GTSNPN; CDR2 reads SVGIG (reference sequence). CDR3: CAWSVQDGEKLFF. DNA of the CDR3: TGTGCCTGGAGTGTCCAGGACGGGGAAAAACTGTTTTTT.

This clonotype was counted many times. The chain links TRBV10-3 to TRBJ2-7; D might be TRBD2 (5 bases). Trimming cost V 4 bases and J 6 bases, with 13 bases left between them. Germline assignment: CDR1 ENHRY and CDR2 SYGVKD. This CDR3 region has 13 residues. CDR3 residues: CAISGGPWGEQYF. CDR3 DNA sequence: TGTGCCATCAGTGGAGGGCCCTGGGGCGAGCAGTACTTC.

The rearrangement uses TRBV4-1 and TRBJ2-5, with 8 bases lining up with TRBD2. The germline CDR1 and CDR2 sequences are MGHRA and YSYEKL. The length of the CDR3 is 15 residues. V shed 4 bases and J 5 bases; nucleotides not matched to a gene: 9. This chain's CDR3 is CASSRAGTRVETQYF. The CDR3 DNA sequence: TGCGCCAGCAGCCGAGCCGGGACTAGGGTGGAGACCCAGTACTTC.

Here the CDR3 DNA reads TGTGCCATCAGTGAGTCCGGGAGGGGTGTCCCCACAGATACGCAGTATTTT. This sequence encodes CAISESGRGVPTDTQYF. The chain is built from TRBV10-3 and TRBJ2-3; 8 nucleotides align to TRBD2. This CDR3 spans 17 amino acids. CDR1 is ENHRY and CDR2 is SYGVKD in the germline V gene. Trimming at V came to 0 bases and at J to 2 bases, leaving 7 bases not matched to a gene.

The rearrangement joins TRBV7-8 to TRBJ1-5; D gene uncertain. The CDR3 is 15 amino acids. V lost 5 bases and J 5 bases, leaving 16 bases between the germline ends. Germline V gene sequence: CDR1 SGHVS, CDR2 FQNEAQ. Written as DNA, the CDR3 is TGTGCCAGCAGCGTCGAACTCCAAGGTTATCAGCCCCAGCATTTT. It specifies CASSVELQGYQPQHF.

V is TRBV6-4 and J is TRBJ2-2; D possibly corresponds to TRBD2 (7 bases). Between the trimmed V and J ends, which lost 5 bases and 3 bases, there was a span of 13 bases. The CDR3 is made up of 15 amino acids. Germline V gene sequence: CDR1 MRHNA, CDR2 SNTAGT. CDR3 sequence reads: CASSRGAFDTGELFF. DNA for the CDR3: TGTGCCAGCAGTCGGGGGGCGTTTGACACCGGGGAGCTGTTTTTT.

In its sample, this clonotype was seen a few times. A read error may account for a junction end that differs from germline. The CDR3 loop is CASTYPNTEAFF. DNA for the CDR3: TGTGCCAGCACTTACCCGAACACTGAAGCTTTCTTT. The chain carries TRBV6-6 and TRBJ1-1; no firm D call. The germline gives CDR1 MNHNY, CDR2 SVGAGI (reference sequence). The CDR3 covers 12 residues.

This clonotype was detected a few times. The chain carries TRBV4-2 and TRBJ2-1; D remains ambiguous. The CDR3 totals 14 residues. Germline CDR1 and CDR2: LGHNA and YNFKEQ. V shed 4 bases and J shed 2 bases, with 9 bases lying between them. The CDR3 DNA follows: TGTGCCAGCAGCCTTCAAAGGACCTACAATGAGCAGTTCTTC. Its protein product is CASSLQRTYNEQFF.

This clonotype was recorded a few times. This rearrangement joins TRBV11-3 to TRBJ1-1; D is uncertain. From germline, CDR1 is SGHNT and CDR2 YENEEA. The V end was cut by 1 base, the J end by 5 bases, with 8 bases between. There are 13 residues in the CDR3. CDR3: CASSLVSETEAFF. The CDR3 DNA sequence: TGTGCCAGCAGCTTAGTGTCAGAAACTGAAGCTTTCTTT. The entire variable domain, with the rest obtained from reference TRBV11-3 and TRBJ1-1, is as follows: EAGVVQSPRYKIIEKKQPVAFWCNPISGHNTLYWYLQNLGQGPELLIRYENEEAVDDSQLPKDRFSAERLKGVDSTLKIQPAELGDSAVYLCASSLVSETEAFFGQGTRLTVV.

This clonotype was seen a handful of times. This chain uses TRBV6-5 with TRBJ1-3; possibly TRBD1 for D (6 bases). Between the trimmed V and J ends, which lost 8 bases and 2 bases, there was a span of 13 bases. The germline V gene encodes CDR1 MNHEY and CDR2 SVGAGI. This CDR3 is 14 amino acids long. The CDR3 bases are TGTGCCAGCGTATCGGGGGCTGCTGGAAACACCATATATTTT. Its protein product is CASVSGAAGNTIYF.

In this sample, this clonotype turned up many times. The V gene is TRBV28, the J gene TRBJ2-1; TRBD2 aligns across 10 bases. The CDR3 contains 17 residues. V was clipped by 4 bases and J by 0 bases; unmatched bases: 6. CDR1 is MDHEN and CDR2 is SYDVKM in the germline V gene. CDR3 in amino acids: CASSSGLARSSYNEQFF. The CDR3 DNA reads as TGTGCCAGCAGTTCGGGACTAGCGAGGAGCTCCTACAATGAGCAGTTCTTC. Full variable domain (missing parts from reference TRBV28 and TRBJ2-1): DVKVTQSSRYLVKRTGEKVFLECVQDMDHENMFWYRQDPGLGLRLIYFSYDVKMKEKGDIPEGYSVSREKKERFSLILESASTNQTSMYLCASSSGLARSSYNEQFFGPGTRLTVL.